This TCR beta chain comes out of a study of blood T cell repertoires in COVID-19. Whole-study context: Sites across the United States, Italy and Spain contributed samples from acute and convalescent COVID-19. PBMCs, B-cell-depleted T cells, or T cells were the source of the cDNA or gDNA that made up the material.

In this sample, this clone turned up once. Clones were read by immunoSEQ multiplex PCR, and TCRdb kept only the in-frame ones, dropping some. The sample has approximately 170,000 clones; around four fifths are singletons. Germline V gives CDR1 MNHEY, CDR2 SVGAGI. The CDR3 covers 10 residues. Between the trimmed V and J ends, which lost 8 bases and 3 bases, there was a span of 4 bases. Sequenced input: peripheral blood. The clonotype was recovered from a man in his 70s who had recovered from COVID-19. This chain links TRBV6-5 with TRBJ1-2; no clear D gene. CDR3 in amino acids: CASSYYGYTF. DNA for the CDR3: TGTGCCAGCTCATACTATGGCTACACCTTC.